Sequencing of this T cell receptor (beta chain) was carried out in a study of cytomegalovirus exposure and HLA in healthy donors. Study-wide findings and caveats: There was a cluster of highly shared sequence variants that was likely a sequencing artifact.

About this clone itself: Its antigen is unknown.

With 60 Vbeta and 13 Jbeta primers, the PCR was carried out. Sequencing was performed with immunoSEQ multiplex PCR; in TCRdb, only in-frame clones are kept and a portion is missing. Here the sample spans fewer than 250,000 clones, about nine tenths being singletons. The source is a boy under 10 years old in good health and CMV-seronegative. Sequencing input: PBMCs.

The DNA of the CDR3 is TGTGCCAGCAGTCCCTTGGTAGCGGGGCCGTCCAAAAACATTCAGTACTTC. As protein: CASSPLVAGPSKNIQYF. This chain links TRBV27 with TRBJ2-4; TRBD2 matches at 8 bases. The V segment lost 5 bases and the J segment 2 bases; nucleotides outside the gene matches: 11. The germline gives CDR1 MNHEY, CDR2 SMNVEV (reference sequence). The CDR3 spans 17 residues.